What follows describes a single TCR beta chain. No antigen is known for it. The record originates from a study of cytomegalovirus exposure and HLA in healthy donors. Study details: Early released data had about 80 million unique TCRs, all coming from HLA-typed donors.

Amplification used 60 Vbeta primers and 13 Jbeta primers. Sequencing was performed with immunoSEQ multiplex PCR; in TCRdb, only in-frame clones are kept and a portion is missing. The sample includes 100,000 or so clones, 73% seen only once; the top ten take approximately 3.5%. Germline V gene sequence: CDR1 PRHDT, CDR2 FYEKMQ (reference sequence). The length of the CDR3 is 15 residues. V dropped 5 bases and J dropped 7; count of bases not matched to a gene: 13. General observations from the study: Later work found that TCR association rates differed between HLA loci; DRB1 had the most and HLA-C the fewest. When analyzed later, a missense DCLRE1C variant was found to be linked to TCR beta V- and J-gene trimming.

This chain joins TRBV13 and TRBJ1-2; 7 bases agree with TRBD1. Material: PBMCs. The TCR originated in a man aged 35 to 55 in good health and CMV-seronegative. In DNA form, the CDR3 reads TGTGCCAGCAGCCTAAGACCTAGAGGGGGCGGTGGCTACACCTTC. Its protein product is CASSLRPRGGGGYTF.